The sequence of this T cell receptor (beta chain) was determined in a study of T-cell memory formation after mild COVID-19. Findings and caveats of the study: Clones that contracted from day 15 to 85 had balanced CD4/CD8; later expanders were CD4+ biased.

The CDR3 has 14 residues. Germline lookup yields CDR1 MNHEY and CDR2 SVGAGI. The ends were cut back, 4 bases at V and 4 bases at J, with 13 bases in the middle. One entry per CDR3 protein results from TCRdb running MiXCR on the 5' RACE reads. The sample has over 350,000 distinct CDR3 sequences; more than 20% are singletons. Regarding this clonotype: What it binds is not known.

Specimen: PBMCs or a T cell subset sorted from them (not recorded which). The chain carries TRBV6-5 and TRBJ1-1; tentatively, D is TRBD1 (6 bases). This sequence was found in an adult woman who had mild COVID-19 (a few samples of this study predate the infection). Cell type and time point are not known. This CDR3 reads CASSSTGRATEAFF. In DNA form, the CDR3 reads TGTGCCAGCAGTTCCACAGGGAGGGCCACTGAAGCTTTCTTT.